Listed below are T cell receptor beta chains from one sample, sequenced in a study of blood T cell repertoires in COVID-19. This table comes from immunoSEQ multiplex PCR, and its TCRdb copy is limited to in-frame clones, with some not included. The sample has around 140,000 clones, roughly three quarters seen once. Sequenced: PBMCs or T cells enriched from blood (not recorded which). The receptors originated from a woman in her forties or fifties who had recovered from COVID-19. The CDR3 runs from the conserved cysteine through the conserved F or W. D genes are given only for firm matches. The listing skips clone size in some rows; elsewhere it reads once, few, many or a size class.

j_gene | d_gene | v_gene | abundance | CDR3nt | CDR3aa
TRBJ1-2 | NA | TRBV3-1/TRBV3-2 | NA | TGTGCCAGCAGCCAAGAGGGCCGGTTCTATGGCTACACCTTC | CASSQEGRFYGYTF
TRBJ2-5 | TRBD2 | TRBV11-2 | NA | TGTGCCAGCAGCTCCCTAGCGGGGCAAGAGACCCAGTACTTC | CASSSLAGQETQYF
TRBJ2-7 | NA | TRBV11-2 | NA | TGTGCCAGCAGCTCTGACAGGGAGGTCTACGAGCAGTACTTC | CASSSDREVYEQYF
TRBJ1-1 | NA | TRBV7-9 | NA | TGTGCCAGCAGCTTAACAGTGAACACTGAAGCTTTCTTT | CASSLTVNTEAFF
TRBJ1-2 | TRBD1 | TRBV7-3 | NA | TGTGCCAGCGGCAGGACAGGGGGCCCAGCTGGCTACACCTTC | CASGRTGGPAGYTF
TRBJ2-2 | NA | TRBV5-4 | once | TGTGCCAGCAGCTTGGGAGTGACGGGGACCGGGGAGCTGTTTTTT | CASSLGVTGTGELFF
TRBJ1-5 | NA | TRBV7-9 | many | TGTGCCAGCAGCTTTGGCCACAATAGCAATCAGCCCCAGCATTTT | CASSFGHNSNQPQHF
TRBJ1-2 | NA | TRBV6-4 | few | TGTGCCAGCACCCTAGAACAGGGAAAAACAGACTATGGCTACACCTTC | CASTLEQGKTDYGYTF
TRBJ2-3 | TRBD2 | TRBV19 | NA | TGTGCCAGTAGTACAGCGGGGGTCGATACGCAGTATTTT | CASSTAGVDTQYF
TRBJ2-7 | TRBD1 | TRBV7-9 | NA | TGTGCCAGCAGCTCGGACAGGGGCAACGAGCAGTACTTC | CASSSDRGNEQYF
TRBJ1-4 | NA | TRBV15 | NA | TGTGCCACCAGCAGAGGGGCCGGACAGCCTGAAAAACTGTTTTTT | CATSRGAGQPEKLFF
TRBJ1-4 | TRBD1 | TRBV3-1/TRBV3-2 | NA | TGTGCCAGCAGCCAAGCCGGGACAGGGGGCGAAAAACTGTTTTTT | CASSQAGTGGEKLFF
TRBJ2-3 | TRBD2 | TRBV27 | NA | TGTGCCAGCAGTTTTCAGCGGGGGGGTTCAGATACGCAGTATTTT | CASSFQRGGSDTQYF
TRBJ1-5 | NA | TRBV4-2 | NA | TGTGCCAGCAGCCAAGGCCAGGGTCGTTTAGTTCGCAATCAGCCCCAGCATTTT | CASSQGQGRLVRNQPQHF
TRBJ1-5 | TRBD1 | TRBV7-9 | NA | TGTGCCAGCAGCTCCGGGACAGGGGGCAGGACCCAGCATTTT | CASSSGTGGRTQHF
TRBJ1-4 | TRBD1 | TRBV5-1 | NA | TGCGCCAGCAGCCGCACAGGGGGCTCAACTAATGAAAAACTGTTTTTT | CASSRTGGSTNEKLFF
TRBJ2-1 | TRBD2 | TRBV11-2 | NA | TGTGCCAGCAGCTTAGGGGGCGGGGGGCCTTACAATGAGCAGTTCTTC | CASSLGGGGPYNEQFF
TRBJ2-5 | NA | TRBV21-1 | NA | TGTGCCAGCAGCAAAGCGCGGAGGGGTTTTGAGACCCAGTACTTC | CASSKARRGFETQYF
TRBJ1-5 | TRBD1 | TRBV18 | NA | TGTGCCAGCTCACCAACCGGGACAGGGACTCAGCCCCAGCATTTT | CASSPTGTGTQPQHF
TRBJ1-4 | NA | TRBV3-1/TRBV3-2 | NA | TGTGCCAGCAGCCAAGAAGGGGATGAAAAACTGTTTTTT | CASSQEGDEKLFF
TRBJ1-2 | NA | TRBV4-1 | once | TGCGCCAGCAGCCAAGTGGACACCGGGAACTATGGCTACACCTTC | CASSQVDTGNYGYTF
TRBJ1-2 | TRBD1 | TRBV6-5 | NA | TGTGCCAGCAGACGATCGGGACAGCTGGACGGCTACACCTTC | CASRRSGQLDGYTF
TRBJ1-1 | TRBD1 | TRBV7-9 | NA | TGTGCCAGCAGCACAGGGGGGGGATATGAAGCTTTCTTT | CASSTGGGYEAFF
TRBJ1-2 | TRBD1 | TRBV7-2 | NA | TGTGCCAGCAGCTTTAAGGACAGGGGCTATGGCTACACCTTC | CASSFKDRGYGYTF
TRBJ2-3 | NA | TRBV25-1 | NA | TGTGCCAGCAGTCCATCTCGGCGGAACACAGATACGCAGTATTTT | CASSPSRRNTDTQYF
TRBJ2-7 | TRBD1 | TRBV6-5 | NA | TGTGCCAGCAGTTACCTCGGACAGGGCGAGTTCGAGCAGTACTTC | CASSYLGQGEFEQYF
TRBJ1-2 | NA | TRBV7-9 | NA | TGTGCCAGCACCCTACCCGGACAGCATAACTATGGCTACACCTTC | CASTLPGQHNYGYTF
TRBJ2-1 | NA | TRBV19 | few | TGTGCCAGTTCTCACTCCCCCCAACGGGGTGAGCAGTTCTTC | CASSHSPQRGEQFF
TRBJ1-4 | NA | TRBV5-1 | NA | TGCGCCAGCAGCTTGGCTCCCCGTTTTAATGAAAAACTGTTTTTT | CASSLAPRFNEKLFF
TRBJ2-5 | NA | TRBV3-1/TRBV3-2 | NA | TGTGCCAGCAGCCGATTTGGGGGGGGCACGTACCAAGAGACCCAGTACTTC | CASSRFGGGTYQETQYF
TRBJ1-1 | NA | TRBV29-1 | NA | TGCAGCGTCGCCGAGGGGGACACTGAAGCTTTCTTT | CSVAEGDTEAFF
TRBJ1-2 | NA | TRBV28 | NA | TGTGCCAGCACCCCCCAGGGGCGGCCTAACTATGGCTACACCTTC | CASTPQGRPNYGYTF
TRBJ2-3 | TRBD2 | TRBV6-5 | NA | TGTGCCAGCTCCGGGAGGGGCCGGGCAGATACGCAGTATTTT | CASSGRGRADTQYF
TRBJ1-4 | TRBD1 | TRBV10-3 | NA | TGTGCCATCAGTTCGACAGGGACTAATGAAAAACTGTTTTTT | CAISSTGTNEKLFF
TRBJ2-1 | NA | TRBV3-1/TRBV3-2 | few | TGTGCCAGCAGCCAAGGACAGGACAATGAGCAGTTCTTC | CASSQGQDNEQFF
TRBJ1-6 | NA | TRBV7-3 | few | TGTGCCAGCAGCTTAAAACGGGAAACACCCCTCCACTTT | CASSLKRETPLHF
TRBJ2-7 | NA | TRBV7-9 | NA | TGTGCCAGCAGCTTAACGGGGATGTACGAGCAGTACTTC | CASSLTGMYEQYF
TRBJ1-6 | NA | TRBV3-1/TRBV3-2 | NA | TGTGCCAGCAGCCAAGCGGCGGGATTGGGTAATTCACCCCTCCACTTT | CASSQAAGLGNSPLHF
TRBJ2-2 | NA | TRBV20-1 | NA | TGCAGTGCTAGTGGACACAACACCGGGGAGCTGTTTTTT | CSASGHNTGELFF
TRBJ1-5 | NA | TRBV15 | few | TGTGCCACCAGCAGAGATCAAAATCAGCCCCAGCATTTT | CATSRDQNQPQHF